This is a list of T cell receptor beta chains from one sample in a study of blood T cell repertoires in COVID-19. Assay: immunoSEQ multiplex PCR; the TCRdb copy retains only in-frame clones and omits some. The sample lists around 500,000 clones, 80% to 90% seen once, with just over 8% in the top ten. The sequencing input was PBMCs or T cells enriched from blood (not recorded which). These receptors were collected from a woman aged 60-75 years who had recovered from COVID-19. Both conserved end residues are part of each CDR3. The D gene is left open where the match is weak. Where a row states a size, it is once, few, many or the class of an expanded clone; other rows omit it.

V	size	D	J	DNA	CDR3
TRBV30	NA	NA	TRBJ2-7	TGTGCCTGGGCCCGGTCGGGCAGGGACTCCTACGAGCAGTACTTC	CAWARSGRDSYEQYF
TRBV30	NA	TRBD1	TRBJ1-6	TGTGCCTGGGGACAGGGGGGAGGTTCACCCCTCCACTTT	CAWGQGGGSPLHF
TRBV19	NA	TRBD1	TRBJ1-2	TGTGCCAGTAGTACCACAGGGGGCGATGGCTACACCTTC	CASSTTGGDGYTF
TRBV5-4	NA	TRBD1	TRBJ1-2	TGTGCCAGCGGTTTGGACAGGGCCTATGGCTACACCTTC	CASGLDRAYGYTF
TRBV10-3	NA	NA	TRBJ2-7	TGTGCCATCAGTGATCGGACAGTTTACGAGCAGTACTTC	CAISDRTVYEQYF
TRBV7-8	NA	NA	TRBJ2-6	TGTGCCAGCAGCTATTATGGGGCGCTCCTCTCTGGGGCCAACGTCCTGACTTTC	CASSYYGALLSGANVLTF
TRBV5-5	once	TRBD1	TRBJ2-5	TGTGCCAGCAGAAAAGGGACAGGCCAAGAGACCCAGTACTTC	CASRKGTGQETQYF
TRBV3-1/TRBV3-2	NA	NA	TRBJ1-2	TGTGCCAGCAGCCCCGGGACGGGGGGTCGGGGGGGCTACACCTTC	CASSPGTGGRGGYTF
TRBV18	once	TRBD1	TRBJ2-4	TGTGCCAGCTCCACCAGGTGGGACAGGAAAAACATTCAGTACTTC	CASSTRWDRKNIQYF
TRBV2	NA	NA	TRBJ1-1	TGTGCCAGCAGTTGGGCCACGCCCAACACTGAAGCTTTCTTT	CASSWATPNTEAFF
TRBV4-2	NA	NA	TRBJ1-6	TGTGCCAGCAGCCAAGAGGTGCCGAGCTCCTATAATTCACCCCTCCACTTT	CASSQEVPSSYNSPLHF
TRBV11-3	NA	TRBD1	TRBJ2-7	TGTGCCAGCAGCCATGGGACAGGGGCCTACGAGCAGTACTTC	CASSHGTGAYEQYF
TRBV14	NA	NA	TRBJ1-3	TGTGCCAGTTCCGTAGGAGGCTCTGGAAACACCATATATTTT	CASSVGGSGNTIYF
TRBV9	NA	TRBD2	TRBJ2-2	TGTGCCAGCAGCCTGCGGGAGCAGGGTTTCACCGGGGAGCTGTTTTTT	CASSLREQGFTGELFF